Listed below are T cell receptor beta chains from one sample, sequenced in a study of shared clonotypes between healthy human individuals. Clones were read by immunoSEQ multiplex PCR, and TCRdb kept only the in-frame ones, dropping some. The table has about half a million clones, less than 85% seen once. The sequenced sample was PBMCs. Source of these receptors: a woman between 35 and 50 years old in good health. Some clones in this sample may be carry-over from other donors' samples. CDR3s include the opening cysteine and the closing phenylalanine or tryptophan. Each record gives: CDR3 length, clone size, J gene, D gene, V gene, CDR3 DNA, CDR3 protein. A D gene is named only where the DNA matches it firmly. Size values are once, few and many counts, or a class for expanded clones, and some rows have none.

>15|-|TRBJ2-6|-|TRBV5-1
TGCGCCAGCAGCTTGGGCAACTCTGGGGCCAACGTCCTGACTTTC
CASSLGNSGANVLTF
>14|few|TRBJ2-5|-|TRBV6-6
TGTGCCAGCAGTACACCGACAAGCCAAGAGACCCAGTACTTC
CASSTPTSQETQYF
>14|-|TRBJ2-3|-|TRBV5-1
TGCGCCAGCAGCTTGACAGGGAGCCCAGATACGCAGTATTTT
CASSLTGSPDTQYF
>13|-|TRBJ2-1|-|TRBV5-1
TGCGCCAGCAGCTTGGGAGGGGACAATGAGCAGTTCTTC
CASSLGGDNEQFF
>15|-|TRBJ2-2|TRBD2|TRBV27
TGTGCCAGCAGTAAAGGCGGGAGTAACACCGGGGAGCTGTTTTTT
CASSKGGSNTGELFF
>13|-|TRBJ2-1|-|TRBV7-9
TGTGCCAGCAGCCAACCGATCCAGGGTGGGCAGTTCTTC
CASSQPIQGGQFF
>15|-|TRBJ1-4|TRBD1|TRBV6-5
TGTGCCAGCAGTTACTCGACAGGGGCTAATGAAAAACTGTTTTTT
CASSYSTGANEKLFF
>15|few|TRBJ1-1|-|TRBV5-1
TGCGCCAGCAGCTTGAGTCAGTGGGGCGGCACTGAAGCTTTCTTT
CASSLSQWGGTEAFF
>14|-|TRBJ2-7|-|TRBV7-8
TGTGCCAGCAGCTTACCCTCCCTAGGGAAGGAGCAGTACTTC
CASSLPSLGKEQYF
>17|-|TRBJ2-7|-|TRBV18
TGTGCCAGCTCCCGGGACGTTGGGCAGGGATTAATCTACGAGCAGTACTTC
CASSRDVGQGLIYEQYF
>15|-|TRBJ2-7|-|TRBV21-1
TGTGCCAGCAGCAAATTCGACTGGCGAGCCTACGAGCAGTACTTC
CASSKFDWRAYEQYF
>15|-|TRBJ2-7|TRBD2|TRBV19
TGTGCCAGTAGTATGACTAGCGGGCGCTTCTACGAGCAGTACTTC
CASSMTSGRFYEQYF
>15|-|TRBJ2-7|-|TRBV10-3
TGTGCCATCAGTGAACGGGGGGCGAAGGCCTACGAGCAGTACTTC
CAISERGAKAYEQYF
>13|-|TRBJ2-7|-|TRBV11-3
TGTGCCAGCAGCTTAGCAGGGGTGAACGAGCAGTACTTC
CASSLAGVNEQYF
>13|-|TRBJ2-5|-|TRBV5-5
TGTGCCAGCAGCTTAAAGGGTTTGGAGACCCAGTACTTC
CASSLKGLETQYF
>15|once|TRBJ2-3|-|TRBV27
TGTGCCAGCAGTTTATCGGGGGGAGCCCTTAGTACGCAGTATTTT
CASSLSGGALSTQYF
>17|-|TRBJ1-5|-|TRBV28
TGTGCCAGCAGTCCCGGGATAGGGTTCTATAGCAATCAGCCCCAGCATTTT
CASSPGIGFYSNQPQHF
>16|-|TRBJ2-3|-|TRBV19
TGTGCCAGTAATCAGGGGAGAGATGGAAGCACAGATACGCAGTATTTT
CASNQGRDGSTDTQYF
>15|-|TRBJ2-3|-|TRBV5-1
TGCGCCAGCAGCTTGGTGGGGAGTTGGCCAGATACGCAGTATTTT
CASSLVGSWPDTQYF
>15|few|TRBJ2-2|-|TRBV5-6
TGTGCCAGCAGCTTGGGTAGCGGATACACCGGGGAGCTGTTTTTT
CASSLGSGYTGELFF
>14|-|TRBJ2-5|TRBD1|TRBV28
TGTGCCAGCAGGTTGGACAGGGGCCAAGAGACCCAGTACTTC
CASRLDRGQETQYF
>16|-|TRBJ2-3|TRBD1|TRBV28
TGTGCCAGCAGCACACCGGGACAGGGGTTTTCAGATACGCAGTATTTT
CASSTPGQGFSDTQYF